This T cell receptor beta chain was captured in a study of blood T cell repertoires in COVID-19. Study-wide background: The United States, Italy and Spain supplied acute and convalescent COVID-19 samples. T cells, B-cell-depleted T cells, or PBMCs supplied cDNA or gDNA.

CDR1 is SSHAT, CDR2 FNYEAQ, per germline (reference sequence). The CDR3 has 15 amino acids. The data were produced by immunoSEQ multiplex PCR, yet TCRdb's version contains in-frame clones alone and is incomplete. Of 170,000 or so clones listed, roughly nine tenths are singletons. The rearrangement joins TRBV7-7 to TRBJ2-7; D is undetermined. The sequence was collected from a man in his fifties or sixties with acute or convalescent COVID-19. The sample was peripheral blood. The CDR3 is CASSLAWAPSYEQYV. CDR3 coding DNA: TGTGCTAGCAGCTTAGCATGGGCGCCTTCCTACGAGCAGTACGTC.